This T cell receptor (beta chain) was recovered during a study of beta chain features in type 1 diabetes. Turning to the study itself: Sorted cells numbering some 110,000,000 were examined across all samples. Findings of the study overall: Type 1 diabetes patients showed a moderate but significant shortening of TCRB CDR3s in all four CD4+ subsets. High-TCR-expressing cells could be over-represented by cDNA sequencing. PCR might pick shorter templates more often, in the same way for patients and controls.

Every bit of the isolated RNA underwent reverse transcription, so sequencing read expressed TCRB transcripts. Produced via immunoSEQ multiplex PCR; TCRdb's table is partial and in-frame only. The sample records 300,000 to 350,000 clones, 6.5% to 10% being singletons. CDR3 size: 15 residues. V gave up 2 bases and J gave up 2 bases, with 12 bases separating them. Germline CDR1 and CDR2: SGHTA and FQGTGA. On this clone itself: What it binds is not known.

The source of this sequence is a woman between 18 and 29 years old in good health. The rearrangement joins TRBV7-3 to TRBJ2-5, with D tentatively TRBD1 (5 bases). What was sequenced was central memory CD4+ T cells from blood. CDR3 region: CASSLQGVGQETQYF. CDR3 DNA sequence: TGTGCCAGCAGCTTACAGGGTGTCGGGCAAGAGACCCAGTACTTC. Filled out from reference TRBV7-3 and TRBJ2-5, the complete variable domain reads GAGVSQTPSNKVTEKGKYVELRCDPISGHTALYWYRQSLGQGPEFLIYFQGTGAADDSGLPNDRFFAVRPEGSVSTLKIQRTERGDSAVYLCASSLQGVGQETQYFGPGTRLLVL.